One and the same sample provided the 27 T cell receptor beta chains below, sequenced in a study of cytomegalovirus exposure and HLA in healthy donors. PCR primers comprised 60 Vbeta and 13 Jbeta primers. Some clones are missing from TCRdb's copy, which holds only in-frame ones; the method was immunoSEQ multiplex PCR. The data show tens of thousands of clones, around 67% seen once. Sequencing was performed on PBMCs. Receptor source: a woman aged 50 to 60 in good health and CMV-seropositive.

The sample holds a few counts of this clone. The chain combines TRBV9 with TRBJ1-1, with a possible D match to TRBD1 (6 bases). Germline CDR1 is SGDLS and CDR2 is YYNGEE. The length of the CDR3 is 16 residues. The V end lost 4 bases, the J end lost 3 bases, and 19 bases lay between the germline ends. The CDR3 spells CASSPRGEGGYTEAFF. The CDR3 DNA sequence: TGTGCCAGCAGCCCCCGTGGGGAAGGGGGATACACTGAAGCTTTCTTT.

This chain joins TRBV27 and TRBJ2-7; TRBD2 aligns across 11 bases. After removal of 4 bases from V and 4 bases from J, the junction contained 6 bases not matched to a gene. This CDR3 has 15 residues. Germline V CDR1 and CDR2: MNHEY, SMNVEV (reference sequence). The CDR3 loop reads CASSSTSGSLYEQYF. The CDR3, as DNA: TGTGCCAGCAGTTCCACTAGCGGGAGTTTGTACGAGCAGTACTTC.

The rearrangement uses TRBV2 and TRBJ2-5, with 9 bases identical to TRBD1. Germline V gene sequence: CDR1 SNHLY, CDR2 FYNNEI. V lost 7 bases to trimming and J lost 5 bases; unmatched junction nucleotides: 8. This CDR3 is 14 amino acids long. Written as DNA, the CDR3 is TGTGCCAGCAACCCGGGGACAGGGACGGAGACCCAGTACTTC. Its translation: CASNPGTGTETQYF.

V usage is TRBV29-1 and J usage is TRBJ2-1; tentatively, D is TRBD1 (7 bases). Germline CDR1 and CDR2: SQVTM and ANQGSEA. The CDR3 is 17 residues long. Trimming left V 3 bases short and J 4 bases short, with 22 bases between. The CDR3 loop is CSVETGGGPFLYNEQFF. In nucleotides, the CDR3 is TGCAGCGTTGAGACTGGAGGGGGCCCTTTCCTTTACAATGAGCAGTTCTTC.

This sequence joins TRBV18 and TRBJ2-7; TRBD2 agrees at 8 bases. V trimming: 6 bases; J trimming: 2 bases; junction bases outside the gene matches: 24. The germline V gene has CDR1 KGHSH and CDR2 LQKENI. The CDR3 is 20 amino acids. CDR3 region: CASSRTGGGQGPSFTYEQYF. For the CDR3, the DNA is TGTGCCAGCTCCCGCACCGGGGGGGGACAAGGCCCCTCGTTCACCTACGAGCAGTACTTC.

The genes are TRBV15 and TRBJ1-2; 7 nucleotides agree with TRBD1. The CDR3 length is 15 residues. J lost 0 bases, V lost 4 bases, and 5 bases had no gene match. CDR1 LNHNV and CDR2 YYDKDF come from the germline V gene (reference sequence). For the CDR3, the DNA is TGTGCCACCAGCACGAGACAGGGCGCTAACTATGGCTACACCTTC. Translating gives CATSTRQGANYGYTF.

This chain links TRBV2 with TRBJ2-4; a weak D match, TRBD1 (6 bases). Trimming cost V 5 bases and J 3 bases, with 17 bases left between them. Germline assignment: CDR1 SNHLY and CDR2 FYNNEI. This CDR3 is built from 16 residues. The CDR3 protein is CASSYGRGRGKNIQYF. CDR3 sequence (DNA): TGTGCCAGCAGTTATGGTAGGGGGAGAGGCAAAAACATTCAGTACTTC.

As regards this clone: The junction departs from the called germline gene at one end, perhaps through a read error. V usage is TRBV7-7 and J usage is TRBJ1-1; the D is unclear. The CDR3 sequence is 13 residues long. CDR1 SSHAT and CDR2 FNYEAQ come from the germline V gene (reference sequence). The CDR3 nucleotides are TGTGCTAGCAGCCTCACAGACACCACTGAAGCTTTCTTT. This sequence encodes CASSLTDTTEAFF.

This sequence joins TRBV19 and TRBJ2-5; 8 nucleotides agree with TRBD2. There are 15 residues in the CDR3. Germline values: CDR1 LNHDA, CDR2 SQIVND (reference sequence). The J segment lost 0 bases and the V segment lost 7 bases, leaving 7 bases of the junction unmatched. The CDR3 DNA reads as TGTGCCAGTACTCGAGGCGGGGGGTACCAAGAGACCCAGTACTTC. Translating gives CASTRGGGYQETQYF. Based on the CDR3 plus reference TRBV19 and TRBJ2-5, the full variable domain is DGGITQSPKYLFRKEGQNVTLSCEQNLNHDAMYWYRQDPGQGLRLIYYSQIVNDFQKGDIAEGYSVSREKKESFPLTVTSAQKNPTAFYLCASTRGGGYQETQYFGPGTRLLVL.

V is TRBV7-9 and J is TRBJ2-7; maybe TRBD2 (6 bases). V lost 3 bases, J lost 9 bases, and 9 bases lay in between. Germline-derived CDR1 and CDR2 are SEHNR and FQNEAQ (reference sequence). The CDR3 consists of 11 residues. The CDR3 is CASSLEGRQYF. The DNA for the CDR3 is TGTGCCAGCAGCTTGGAGGGTCGGCAGTACTTC.

V gene TRBV11-2 combines with J gene TRBJ1-1; D gene uncertain. Trimming shortened V by 4 bases and J by 6 bases, and 12 bases separated the two germline ends. The CDR3 loop spans 13 amino acids. Germline V gene sequence: CDR1 SGHAT, CDR2 FQNNGV. CDR3 sequence reads: CASSSLGGSEAFF. The CDR3 DNA reads TGTGCCAGCAGCTCTTTAGGCGGGTCTGAAGCTTTCTTT.

The CDR3 is CASSVQGGNTEAFF. The CDR3 region has the DNA TGTGCCAGCAGCGTTCAAGGGGGGAACACTGAAGCTTTCTTT. V gene TRBV7-9 combines with J gene TRBJ1-1, with D possibly matching TRBD1 (6 bases). Germline V gives CDR1 SEHNR, CDR2 FQNEAQ (reference sequence). This CDR3 comprises 14 residues. Trimming shortened V by 5 bases and J by 1 base, and 11 bases separated the two germline ends.

The rearrangement uses TRBV2 and TRBJ2-2, with TRBD1 as a possible D gene (5 bases). Germline CDR1 is SNHLY and CDR2 is FYNNEI. The CDR3 spans 13 residues. The V end was cut by 6 bases, the J end by 0 bases, with 5 bases between. CDR3 nucleotide sequence: TGTGCCAGCAGGACAGCGAACACCGGGGAGCTGTTTTTT. It codes for CASRTANTGELFF. The full variable domain, completed using reference TRBV2 and TRBJ2-2, is EPEVTQTPSHQVTQMGQEVILRCVPISNHLYFYWYRQILGQKVEFLVSFYNNEISEKSEIFDDQFSVERPDGSNFTLKIRSTKLEDSAMYFCASRTANTGELFFGEGSRLTVL.

The gene calls are TRBV4-1 and TRBJ2-7; D may be TRBD2 (5 bases). This CDR3 is 14 amino acids long. Deletions cut 4 bases from V and 3 bases from J, with 13 bases between. The germline CDR1 and CDR2 sequences are MGHRA and YSYEKL. CDR3 in DNA: TGCGCCAGCAGCCCAGGTCGGGGATTCTACGAGCAGTACTTC. This translates into CASSPGRGFYEQYF.

This clone occurred a few times. V gene TRBV7-9 combines with J gene TRBJ1-1; D not resolved. V was pared by 3 bases and J by 5 bases, with 13 bases between. Germline V gene data show CDR1 as SEHNR and CDR2 as FQNEAQ (reference sequence). This CDR3 spans 14 amino acids. The CDR3 here is CASSFLSGKTEAFF. The CDR3 DNA follows: TGTGCCAGCAGCTTTCTTAGCGGAAAAACTGAAGCTTTCTTT.

The rearrangement links TRBV27 to TRBJ1-2; the D is unclear. CDR1 MNHEY and CDR2 SMNVEV come from the germline V gene (reference sequence). Trimming pared 2 bases from V and 2 bases from J, leaving 12 bases between. The CDR3 contains 15 residues. CDR3 residues: CASSLKGGWNYGYTF. The CDR3 nucleotides read TGTGCCAGCAGTTTAAAGGGAGGGTGGAACTATGGCTACACCTTC.

The chain couples TRBV5-4 to TRBJ2-5; 8 nucleotides agree with TRBD2. Germline trimming cut 0 bases from V and 5 bases from J; bases unmatched to any gene: 3. CDR1 is SGHNT, CDR2 YYREEE, per germline (reference sequence). CDR3 length: 14 amino acids. CDR3 region: CASSLAGGPETQYF. The CDR3 nucleotides read TGTGCCAGCAGCTTGGCGGGAGGGCCGGAGACCCAGTACTTC.

The rearrangement links TRBV28 to TRBJ2-1; D perhaps matches TRBD2 (6 bases). The CDR3 covers 15 residues. V shed 7 bases and J shed 4 bases, with 17 bases lying between them. Germline V gives CDR1 MDHEN, CDR2 SYDVKM. CDR3: CASKEVRDRYNEQFF. The CDR3 coding sequence is TGTGCCAGCAAGGAAGTGCGGGATCGATACAATGAGCAGTTCTTC.

This clone was observed a handful of times. The gene calls are TRBV4-2 and TRBJ1-2; 8 nucleotides line up with TRBD1. The CDR3 has 14 residues. Germline values: CDR1 LGHNA, CDR2 YNFKEQ. After removal of 4 bases from V and 4 bases from J, the junction contained 5 bases not matched to a gene. The CDR3 loop reads CASSPATGGYGYTF. CDR3 nucleotides: TGTGCCAGCAGCCCGGCAACAGGGGGCTATGGCTACACCTTC.

The chain couples TRBV7-9 to TRBJ2-1; no firm D call. The ends were cut back, 2 bases at V and 6 bases at J, with 5 bases in the middle. The CDR3 has 12 amino acids. Germline V CDR1 and CDR2: SEHNR, FQNEAQ (reference sequence). The DNA of the CDR3 is TGTGCCAGCAGCTTAAACACCAATGAGCAGTTCTTC. This encodes CASSLNTNEQFF.

The chain couples TRBV5-6 to TRBJ1-2; D possibly corresponds to TRBD1 (5 bases). This CDR3 region has 18 residues. Germline assignment: CDR1 SGHDT and CDR2 YYEEEE. Trimming took off 0 bases at V and 2 bases at J, with 20 bases between the two ends. The CDR3 is CASSLAPDTALGNYGYTF. The CDR3, as DNA: TGTGCCAGCAGCTTGGCCCCGGACACCGCTCTGGGGAACTATGGCTACACCTTC.

This chain uses TRBV6-5 with TRBJ2-3; D might be TRBD2 (5 bases). Trimming removed 5 bases at V and 5 bases at J, with 14 bases between. The CDR3 sequence is 14 residues long. Germline assignment: CDR1 MNHEY and CDR2 SVGAGI. In DNA form, the CDR3 reads TGTGCCAGCAGTGGGCCGAGGGTTCGAGATACGCAGTATTTT. It yields the protein CASSGPRVRDTQYF.

This sequence joins TRBV5-4 and TRBJ2-3; 9 bases are a match to TRBD1. Per the germline V gene, CDR1 is SGHNT and CDR2 is YYREEE (reference sequence). CDR3 length: 13 residues. The junction had 3 bases not matched to a gene; V was cut back by 5 bases and J by 5 bases. Here the CDR3 reads CASRGQGIDTQYF. The CDR3 DNA reads as TGTGCCAGCAGAGGACAGGGGATAGATACGCAGTATTTT.

The chain combines TRBV7-7 with TRBJ2-7; the match to TRBD2 covers 7 bases. From germline, CDR1 is SSHAT and CDR2 FNYEAQ (reference sequence). The CDR3 is made up of 14 amino acids. Trimming cost V 5 bases and J 5 bases; bases outside gene matches: 9. The CDR3 loop reads CASSPSGGGDEQYF. The DNA for the CDR3 is TGTGCCAGCAGCCCTTCGGGGGGTGGGGACGAGCAGTACTTC. Variable domain in full (rest from reference TRBV7-7 and TRBJ2-7): GAGVSQSPRYKVTKRGQDVTLRCDPISSHATLYWYQQALGQGPEFLTYFNYEAQPDKSGLPSDRFSAERPEGSISTLTIQRTEQRDSAMYRCASSPSGGGDEQYFGPGTRLTVT.

The chain couples TRBV7-3 to TRBJ1-5, with D maybe TRBD1 (6 bases). CDR3 length: 15 residues. CDR1 is SGHTA, CDR2 FQGTGA, per germline. The ends were cut back, 5 bases at V and 4 bases at J, with 15 bases in the middle. This chain's CDR3 is CASSAEGQINQPQHF. The CDR3 DNA reads TGTGCCAGCAGCGCGGAAGGACAGATAAATCAGCCCCAGCATTTT.

CDR3 sequence (DNA): TGTGCCAGCAGCCGCTCAAGGGGAAACCTCTATGGCTACACCTTC. Translation gives CASSRSRGNLYGYTF. The V gene is TRBV5-4, the J gene TRBJ1-2, with a weak D call TRBD1 (5 bases). This CDR3 comprises 15 residues. With 4 bases removed from V and 4 bases from J, the gap between germline ends came to 17 bases. Germline loops: CDR1 SGHNT, CDR2 YYREEE (reference sequence).

The J gene is TRBJ2-1, the V gene TRBV6-6, with TRBD2 matching over 14 bases. The CDR3 has 14 residues. Germline V gene lookup returns CDR1 MNHNY and CDR2 SVGAGI (reference sequence). V dropped 5 bases and J dropped 16; count of bases not matched to a gene: 10. This CDR3 is CASSPGTSGRSPFF. CDR3 coding DNA: TGTGCCAGCAGTCCCGGGACTAGCGGGAGATCCCCCTTCTTC.